Reported below is one T cell receptor (beta chain). Its specificity is not known. Libraries were prepared by immunoSEQ multiplex PCR; TCRdb keeps only in-frame clonotypes and omits some of them. The table includes approximately 50,000 clones, 60% to 85% detected once. This specimen comes from a study of a mutant IDH1 vaccine in newly diagnosed glioma. Study in general: It was at week 35 that visit V12 occurred, and at week 47 that visit V13 did.

Findings and caveats of the study: Vaccination elicited immune responses in 90% to 95% of patients.

The time point here: week 47, end of study. Vaccination used 300 ug of mutant IDH1 20-mer peptide per dose, with topical imiquimod. Weeks 1, 3, 5, 7, 11, 15, 19 and 23 were when patients received their eight vaccinations. The study enrolled donors with new WHO grade 3 or 4 IDH1-mutant, ATRX-lost astrocytomas. V was trimmed by 2 bases and J by 4 bases, leaving 9 bases between them. There are 14 residues in the CDR3. CDR1 is MNHEY, CDR2 SVGAGI, per germline. The specimen was PBMCs, collected from a glioma patient whose treatment included an IDH1 peptide vaccine. The chain is built from TRBV6-5 and TRBJ1-5, with D perhaps TRBD1 (5 bases). This TCR was recovered from a woman between 35 and 50 years old with glioma. Some clones in this sample may be carry-over from other donors' samples. CDR3 protein: CASSYQGGNQPQHF. The CDR3 DNA follows: TGTGCCAGCAGTTACCAGGGAGGTAATCAGCCCCAGCATTTT.